There are a few counts of the clone carrying this TCR beta chain. Its antigen is not identified. V was clipped by 4 bases and J by 9 bases, with 19 bases between them. Germline V CDR1 and CDR2: LGHDT, YNNKEL (reference sequence). The length of the CDR3 is 15 residues. The data are from a study of identical twins. Findings and limits, study-wide: Out-of-frame alpha sequences shared by twins showed excess low generation probability.

Each CDR3 protein gets one entry after TCRdb re-called the 5' RACE reads with MiXCR. Of about 530,000 distinct CDR3 sequences detected, 20% to 25% appear once; the ten largest clones hold around 0.47%. A further study also used this sample, focusing on yellow fever vaccine responses in identical twins. As reported in that work: Twin vaccine T cell responses reportedly seemed partly convergent, partly personalized.

The sample consisted of CD4+ T cells sorted from blood. The chain links TRBV3-1 to TRBJ2-1, with D possibly being TRBD1 or TRBD2 (5 bases each). The receptor was derived from a woman aged 18-35 years in good health. CDR3 protein: CASSPPRAGLVEQFF. The CDR3 region has the DNA TGTGCCAGCAGCCCCCCCAGGGCGGGTTTGGTTGAGCAGTTCTTC.